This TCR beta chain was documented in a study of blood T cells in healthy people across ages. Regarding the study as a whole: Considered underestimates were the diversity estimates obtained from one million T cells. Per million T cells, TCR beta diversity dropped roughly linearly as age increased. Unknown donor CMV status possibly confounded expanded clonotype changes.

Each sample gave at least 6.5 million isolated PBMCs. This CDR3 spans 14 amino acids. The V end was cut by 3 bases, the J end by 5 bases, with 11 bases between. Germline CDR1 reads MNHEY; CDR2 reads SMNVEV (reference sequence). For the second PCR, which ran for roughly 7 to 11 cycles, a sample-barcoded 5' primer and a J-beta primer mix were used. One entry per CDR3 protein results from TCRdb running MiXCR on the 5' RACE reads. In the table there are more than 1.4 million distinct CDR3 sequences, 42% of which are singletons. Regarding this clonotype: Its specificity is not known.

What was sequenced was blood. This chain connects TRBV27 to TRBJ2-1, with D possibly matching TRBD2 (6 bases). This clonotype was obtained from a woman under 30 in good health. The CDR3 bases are TGTGCCAGCAGTTTGGTAGCGGAGCACAATGAGCAGTTCTTC. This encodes CASSLVAEHNEQFF.